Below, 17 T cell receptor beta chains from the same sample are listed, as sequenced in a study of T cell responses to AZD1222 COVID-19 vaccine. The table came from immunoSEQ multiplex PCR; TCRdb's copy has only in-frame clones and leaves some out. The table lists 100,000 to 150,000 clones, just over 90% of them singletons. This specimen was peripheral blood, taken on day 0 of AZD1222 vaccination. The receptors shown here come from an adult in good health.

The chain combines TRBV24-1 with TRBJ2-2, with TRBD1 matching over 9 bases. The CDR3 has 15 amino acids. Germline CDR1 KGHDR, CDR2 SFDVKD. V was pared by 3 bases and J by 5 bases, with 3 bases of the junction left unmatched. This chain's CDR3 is CATSDRDRVTGELFF. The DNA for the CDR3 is TGTGCCACCAGTGATCGGGACAGGGTAACCGGGGAGCTGTTTTTT.

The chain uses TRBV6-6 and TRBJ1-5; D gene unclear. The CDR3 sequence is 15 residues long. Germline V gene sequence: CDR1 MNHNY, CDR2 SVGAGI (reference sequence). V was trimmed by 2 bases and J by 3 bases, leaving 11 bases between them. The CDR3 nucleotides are TGTGCCAGCAGTTACGAGGCAGGTACCAATCAGCCCCAGCATTTT. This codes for CASSYEAGTNQPQHF.

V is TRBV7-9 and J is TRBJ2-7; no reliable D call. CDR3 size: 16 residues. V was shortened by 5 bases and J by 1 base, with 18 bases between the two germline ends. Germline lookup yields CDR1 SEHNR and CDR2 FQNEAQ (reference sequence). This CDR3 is CASSPLLKPSSYEQYF. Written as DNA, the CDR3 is TGTGCCAGCAGCCCCCTGTTAAAGCCCTCATCCTACGAGCAGTACTTC.

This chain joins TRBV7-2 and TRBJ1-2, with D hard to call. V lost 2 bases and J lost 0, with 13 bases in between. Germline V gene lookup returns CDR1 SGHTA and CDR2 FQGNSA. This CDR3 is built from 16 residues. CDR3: CASSLSMALANYGYTF. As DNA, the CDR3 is TGTGCCAGCAGCTTATCGATGGCCTTAGCTAACTATGGCTACACCTTC.

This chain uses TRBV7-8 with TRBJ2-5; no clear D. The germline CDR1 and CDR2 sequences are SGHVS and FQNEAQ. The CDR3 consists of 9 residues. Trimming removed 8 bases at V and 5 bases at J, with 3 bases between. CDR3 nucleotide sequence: TGTGCCAGCGGTGAGACCCAGTACTTC. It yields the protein CASGETQYF.

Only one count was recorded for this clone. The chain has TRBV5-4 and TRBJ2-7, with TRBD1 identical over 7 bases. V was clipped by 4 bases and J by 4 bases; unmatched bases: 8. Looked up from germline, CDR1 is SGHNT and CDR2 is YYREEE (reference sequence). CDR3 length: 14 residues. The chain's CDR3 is CASSPPGQSYEQYF. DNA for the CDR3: TGTGCCAGCAGCCCCCCGGGACAGAGTTACGAGCAGTACTTC. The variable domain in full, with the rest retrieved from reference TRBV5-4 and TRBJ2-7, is ETGVTQSPTHLIKTRGQQVTLRCSSQSGHNTVSWYQQALGQGPQFIFQYYREEENGRGNFPPRFSGLQFPNYSSELNVNALELDDSALYLCASSPPGQSYEQYFGPGTRLTVT.

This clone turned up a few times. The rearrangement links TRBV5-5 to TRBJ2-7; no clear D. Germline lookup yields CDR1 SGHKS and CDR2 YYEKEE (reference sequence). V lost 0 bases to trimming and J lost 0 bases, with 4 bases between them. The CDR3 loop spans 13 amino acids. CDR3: CASSLEDSYEQYF. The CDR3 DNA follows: TGTGCCAGCAGCTTGGAGGACTCCTACGAGCAGTACTTC.

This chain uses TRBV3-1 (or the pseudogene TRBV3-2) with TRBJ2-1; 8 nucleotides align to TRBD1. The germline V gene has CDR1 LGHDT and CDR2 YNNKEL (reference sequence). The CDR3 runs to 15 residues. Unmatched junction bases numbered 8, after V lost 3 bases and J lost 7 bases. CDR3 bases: TGTGCCAGCAGCCAGGGGGCAGGGGGCCAGAATGAGCAGTTCTTC. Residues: CASSQGAGGQNEQFF.

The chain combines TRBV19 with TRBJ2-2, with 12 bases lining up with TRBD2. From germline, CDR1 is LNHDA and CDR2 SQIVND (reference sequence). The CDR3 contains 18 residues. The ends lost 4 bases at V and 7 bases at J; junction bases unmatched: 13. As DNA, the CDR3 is TGTGCCAGTAGTACCCGGACTAGCGGGATAAGTGGAGGCGGGGAGCTGTTTTTT. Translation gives CASSTRTSGISGGGELFF.

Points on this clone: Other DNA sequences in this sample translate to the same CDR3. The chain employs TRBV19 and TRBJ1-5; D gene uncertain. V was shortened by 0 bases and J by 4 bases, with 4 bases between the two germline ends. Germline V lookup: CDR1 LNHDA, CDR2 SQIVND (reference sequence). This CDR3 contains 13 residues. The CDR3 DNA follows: TGTGCCAGTAGTATAGAGGGAAATCAGCCCCAGCATTTT. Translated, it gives CASSIEGNQPQHF. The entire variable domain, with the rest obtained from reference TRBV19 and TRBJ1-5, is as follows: DGGITQSPKYLFRKEGQNVTLSCEQNLNHDAMYWYRQDPGQGLRLIYYSQIVNDFQKGDIAEGYSVSREKKESFPLTVTSAQKNPTAFYLCASSIEGNQPQHFGDGTRLSIL.

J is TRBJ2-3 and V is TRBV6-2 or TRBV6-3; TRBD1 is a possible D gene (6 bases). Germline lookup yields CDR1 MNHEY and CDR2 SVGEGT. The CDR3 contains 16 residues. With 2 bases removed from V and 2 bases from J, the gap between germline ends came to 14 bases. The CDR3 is CASSYPGQGITDTQYF. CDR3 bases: TGTGCCAGCAGTTACCCCGGGCAGGGGATCACAGATACGCAGTATTTT.

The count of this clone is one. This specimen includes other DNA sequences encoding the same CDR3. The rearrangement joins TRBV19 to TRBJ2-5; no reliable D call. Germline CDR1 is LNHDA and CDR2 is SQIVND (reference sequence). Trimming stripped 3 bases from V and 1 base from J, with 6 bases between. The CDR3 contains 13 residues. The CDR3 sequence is CASSIGRQETQYF. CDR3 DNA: TGTGCCAGTAGTATCGGACGCCAAGAGACCCAGTACTTC.

CDR3 sequence: CASSQDPAGKSEQFF. The CDR3 DNA is TGTGCCAGCAGCCAAGACCCCGCAGGGAAGAGTGAGCAGTTCTTC. The J gene is TRBJ2-1, the V gene TRBV14, with D possibly being TRBD1 (5 bases). The V and J ends lost 0 bases and 9 bases respectively, with 15 bases between them. CDR1 and CDR2 (germline): SGHDN, FVKESK. This CDR3 comprises 15 residues.

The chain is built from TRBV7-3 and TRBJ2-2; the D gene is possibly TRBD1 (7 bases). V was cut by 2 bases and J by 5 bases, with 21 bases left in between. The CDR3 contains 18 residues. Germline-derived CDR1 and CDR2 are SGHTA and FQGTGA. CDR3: CASSLAPLGQAGTGELFF. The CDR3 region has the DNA TGTGCCAGCAGCTTAGCCCCCCTTGGACAGGCGGGAACCGGGGAGCTGTTTTTT.

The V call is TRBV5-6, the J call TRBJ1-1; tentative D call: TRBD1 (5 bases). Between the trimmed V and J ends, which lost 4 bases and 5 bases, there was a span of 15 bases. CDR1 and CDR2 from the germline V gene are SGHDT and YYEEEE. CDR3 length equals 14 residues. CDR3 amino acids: CASSHGTAATEAFF. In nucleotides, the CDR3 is TGTGCCAGCAGCCACGGGACGGCCGCGACTGAAGCTTTCTTT. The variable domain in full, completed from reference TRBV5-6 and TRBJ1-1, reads DAGVTQSPTHLIKTRGQQVTLRCSPKSGHDTVSWYQQALGQGPQFIFQYYEEEERQRGNFPDRFSGHQFPNYSSELNVNALLLGDSALYLCASSHGTAATEAFFGQGTRLTVV.

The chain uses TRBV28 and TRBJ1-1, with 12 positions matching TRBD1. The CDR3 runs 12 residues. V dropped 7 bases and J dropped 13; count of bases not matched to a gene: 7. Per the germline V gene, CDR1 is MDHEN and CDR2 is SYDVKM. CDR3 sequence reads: CASNVGTGGVFF. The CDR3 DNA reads TGTGCCAGCAATGTCGGGACAGGGGGCGTTTTCTTT.

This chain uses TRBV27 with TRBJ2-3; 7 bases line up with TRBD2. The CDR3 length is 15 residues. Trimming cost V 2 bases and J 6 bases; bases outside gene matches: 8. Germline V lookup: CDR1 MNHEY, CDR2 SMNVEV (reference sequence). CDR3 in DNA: TGTGCCAGCAGTTTAGCGGGAAGGGAGGGTGATACGCAGTATTTT. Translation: CASSLAGREGDTQYF.